Below are 30 T cell receptor beta chains sequenced from a single sample in a study of cytomegalovirus exposure and HLA in healthy donors. Both 60 Vbeta primers and 13 Jbeta primers went into the PCR. Repertoires were generated with immunoSEQ multiplex PCR, while TCRdb's copy carries only in-frame clones and drops some. The sample shows fewer than 200,000 clones, approximately 77% of them seen only once. Source material: PBMCs. The receptors shown here come from a male donor in good health and CMV-seronegative.

This chain uses TRBV14 with TRBJ2-7; D remains ambiguous. The V end was cut by 4 bases, the J end by 0 bases, with 4 bases between. Germline CDR1 SGHDN, CDR2 FVKESK. The CDR3 covers 12 residues. The CDR3 coding sequence is TGTGCCAGCAGCCTTAGCTCCTACGAGCAGTACTTC. Translation: CASSLSSYEQYF.

This sequence joins TRBV27 and TRBJ2-5; TRBD1 aligns across 7 bases. Germline assignment: CDR1 MNHEY and CDR2 SMNVEV (reference sequence). This CDR3 is built from 13 residues. The trim removed 6 bases at V and 5 bases at J, leaving 6 bases unmatched. This chain's CDR3 is CASRTGAVETQYF. CDR3 nucleotides: TGTGCCAGCAGAACAGGGGCGGTGGAGACCCAGTACTTC.

This sequence joins TRBV4-2 and TRBJ2-1; 16 bases fit TRBD2. Per germline, CDR1 LGHNA and CDR2 YNFKEQ. This CDR3 spans 17 amino acids. With 0 bases clipped from V and 14 bases from J, the junction kept 10 bases outside the gene matches. CDR3 amino acids: CASSQDKGLAGGISEFF. The CDR3 DNA is TGTGCCAGCAGCCAAGATAAGGGACTAGCGGGGGGGATATCGGAGTTCTTC.

The V gene is TRBV6-1, the J gene TRBJ1-1; 10 bases align to TRBD1. The CDR3 length is 15 residues. The germline CDR1 and CDR2 sequences are MNHNS and SASEGT. Trimming removed 8 bases from V and 4 bases from J; junction bases left unmatched: 10. CDR3 amino acids: CASYRGGQGPTEAFF. The DNA of the CDR3 is TGTGCCAGCTATCGAGGGGGACAGGGGCCCACTGAAGCTTTCTTT.

V and J are TRBV30 and TRBJ1-5, with D possibly TRBD1 on 6 matching bases. The CDR3 totals 15 residues. CDR1 is GTSNPN, CDR2 SVGIG, per germline (reference sequence). V lost 4 bases to trimming and J lost 10 bases, with 23 bases between them. The DNA for the CDR3 is TGTGCCTGGACCACCCAGGGTTCCGGGGGGGCACCCCAGCATTTT. It codes for CAWTTQGSGGAPQHF.

The chain combines TRBV4-1 with TRBJ2-5, with D possibly being TRBD1 (6 bases). Trimming removed 1 base at V and 5 bases at J, with 11 bases between. Germline V lookup: CDR1 MGHRA, CDR2 YSYEKL. There are 14 residues in the CDR3. As DNA, the CDR3 is TGCGCCAGCAGCCAAGGGGGGCTTGGGGAGACCCAGTACTTC. Protein product: CASSQGGLGETQYF.

The J gene is TRBJ2-7, the V gene TRBV2; TRBD1 aligns across 7 bases. Germline CDR1 reads SNHLY; CDR2 reads FYNNEI. V shed 5 bases, J shed 1 base, and the junction held 5 bases outside the gene matches. The CDR3 extends over 14 amino acids. CDR3 nucleotide sequence: TGTGCCAGCAGTCTACAGGGGACATCCTACGAGCAGTACTTC. This sequence encodes CASSLQGTSYEQYF.

V is TRBV5-1 and J is TRBJ2-1; 9 bases fit TRBD1. V lost 3 bases to trimming and J lost 8 bases; unmatched junction nucleotides: 9. The CDR3 is 15 residues long. Germline CDR1 SGHRS, CDR2 YFSETQ. In DNA, the CDR3 is TGCGCCAGCAGCTCCGGGACAGGGCGACAGGATGAGCAGTTCTTC. Amino acid sequence: CASSSGTGRQDEQFF.

V usage is TRBV19 and J usage is TRBJ1-5; D unresolved. The germline V gene has CDR1 LNHDA and CDR2 SQIVND (reference sequence). Trimming cost V 3 bases and J 5 bases, with 5 bases left between them. The CDR3 covers 12 residues. CDR3 nucleotide sequence: TGTGCCAGTAGTATCCCTTATCAGCCCCAGCATTTT. Translation gives CASSIPYQPQHF. Full variable domain (remainder filled in from reference TRBV19 and TRBJ1-5): DGGITQSPKYLFRKEGQNVTLSCEQNLNHDAMYWYRQDPGQGLRLIYYSQIVNDFQKGDIAEGYSVSREKKESFPLTVTSAQKNPTAFYLCASSIPYQPQHFGDGTRLSIL.

The gene calls are TRBV9 and TRBJ2-7; 11 nucleotides match TRBD1. With 10 bases clipped from V and 2 bases from J, the junction kept 11 bases outside the gene matches. This CDR3 is built from 15 residues. CDR1 is SGDLS and CDR2 is YYNGEE in the germline V gene. CDR3 loop: CAGTRTGGDTYEQYF. The CDR3 DNA follows: TGTGCCGGAACCAGGACAGGGGGCGACACCTACGAGCAGTACTTC.

The rearrangement joins TRBV19 to TRBJ2-5; 7 bases align to TRBD2. This CDR3 is built from 12 residues. Germline CDR1 is LNHDA and CDR2 is SQIVND (reference sequence). V dropped 6 bases and J dropped 5; count of bases not matched to a gene: 3. The CDR3 DNA reads as TGTGCCAGTAGGGGGGGGTCGGAGACCCAGTACTTC. It is translated as CASRGGSETQYF. Full variable domain (remainder filled in from reference TRBV19 and TRBJ2-5): DGGITQSPKYLFRKEGQNVTLSCEQNLNHDAMYWYRQDPGQGLRLIYYSQIVNDFQKGDIAEGYSVSREKKESFPLTVTSAQKNPTAFYLCASRGGSETQYFGPGTRLLVL.

This chain links TRBV10-2 with TRBJ2-1; 10 bases are a match to TRBD2. After removal of 6 bases from V and 4 bases from J, the junction contained 18 bases not matched to a gene. The CDR3 totals 19 residues. Germline CDR1 is WSHSY and CDR2 is SAAADI. The CDR3 loop reads CASRGKTGGTSGAYNEQFF. The CDR3 DNA is TGCGCCAGCAGAGGAAAGACAGGAGGCACTAGCGGGGCATACAATGAGCAGTTCTTC.

The rearrangement uses TRBV27 and TRBJ2-3; TRBD1 matches at 8 bases. The germline V gene has CDR1 MNHEY and CDR2 SMNVEV (reference sequence). This CDR3 comprises 17 residues. V shed 3 bases and J 3 bases; nucleotides not matched to a gene: 11. The CDR3 DNA follows: TGTGCCAGCAGTTTCCACTTGGACAGGGTTGGAACAGATACGCAGTATTTT. The encoded protein is CASSFHLDRVGTDTQYF.

V gene TRBV10-3 combines with J gene TRBJ1-5; D gene unclear. Germline assignment: CDR1 ENHRY and CDR2 SYGVKD. V lost 5 bases, J lost 4 bases, and 9 bases lay in between. This CDR3 is built from 13 residues. The CDR3 is CAISYSGNQPQHF. In DNA form, the CDR3 reads TGTGCCATCAGTTACAGCGGAAATCAGCCCCAGCATTTT.

This chain joins TRBV6-5 and TRBJ2-7; no reliable D call. Germline loops: CDR1 MNHEY, CDR2 SVGAGI. This CDR3 has 11 amino acids. Trimming took off 4 bases at V and 3 bases at J, with 4 bases between the two ends. The CDR3 DNA reads as TGTGCCAGCAGTTCCCTCTACGAGCAGTACTTC. Translation: CASSSLYEQYF.

The CDR3 sequence: CASTEWGTEEKLFF. In DNA, the CDR3 is TGTGCCAGCACCGAGTGGGGGACTGAGGAAAAACTGTTTTTT. The rearrangement uses TRBV6-1 and TRBJ1-4; tentative D call: TRBD1 (5 bases). CDR1 and CDR2 (germline): MNHNS, SASEGT. Trimming pared 7 bases from V and 8 bases from J, leaving 17 bases between. The length of the CDR3 is 14 residues.

This clone was recorded a few times. The chain carries TRBV6-1 and TRBJ1-6; D is unresolved. There are 14 residues in the CDR3. Germline CDR1 reads MNHNS; CDR2 reads SASEGT. V lost 4 bases to trimming and J lost 0 bases, with 4 bases between them. As DNA, the CDR3 is TGTGCCAGCAGTGCTCGCTCCTATAATTCACCCCTCCACTTT. This translates into CASSARSYNSPLHF.

The CDR3 protein is CASSYNRGLETQYF. In nucleotides, the CDR3 is TGTGCCAGCAGTTACAACAGGGGGCTTGAGACCCAGTACTTC. The rearrangement links TRBV6-5 to TRBJ2-5, with 9 positions matching TRBD1. Trimming removed 2 bases from V and 5 bases from J; junction bases left unmatched: 3. The germline V gene has CDR1 MNHEY and CDR2 SVGAGI. The CDR3 extends over 14 amino acids.

The chain recombines TRBV5-4 with TRBJ2-7, with D unresolved. Per germline, CDR1 SGHNT and CDR2 YYREEE (reference sequence). Trimming left V 3 bases short and J 4 bases short, with 14 bases between. The CDR3 has 14 residues. The CDR3: CASSSGNSRYEQYF. CDR3 coding DNA: TGTGCCAGCAGCTCAGGAAATAGTCGGTACGAGCAGTACTTC.

Only one count was recorded for this clone. The J gene is TRBJ2-7, the V gene TRBV5-1; weak D call: TRBD1 (6 bases). CDR3 size: 13 residues. V was clipped by 4 bases and J by 4 bases, with 12 bases between them. CDR1 and CDR2 from the germline V gene are SGHRS and YFSETQ. The CDR3: CASSKGQQYEQYF. The CDR3 DNA reads as TGCGCCAGCAGCAAGGGACAACAGTACGAGCAGTACTTC.

Comment on this clone: One end of the junction varies from germline; a read error may be responsible. The J gene is TRBJ2-7, the V gene TRBV2, with TRBD2 as a possible D gene (6 bases). CDR1 and CDR2 (germline): SNHLY, FYNNEI. The CDR3 extends over 12 amino acids. The CDR3 loop is CASGDGGNEQYF. The CDR3 nucleotides read TGTGCCAGCGGTGATGGAGGGAATGAGCAGTACTTC.

This clone appeared a few times. This rearrangement joins TRBV28 to TRBJ2-5; TRBD1 agrees at 7 bases. Germline V gene lookup returns CDR1 MDHEN and CDR2 SYDVKM. V lost 5 bases and J lost 4; bases outside the gene matches: 4. The CDR3 covers 13 residues. The CDR3 DNA sequence: TGTGCCAGCAGTCGACAGGGAATAGAGACCCAGTACTTC. Translating gives CASSRQGIETQYF.

This clone was observed a single time. The junction and the germline gene differ at one end; a read error may be behind it. The chain combines TRBV5-4 with TRBJ1-6; 7 bases are shared with TRBD1. The germline gives CDR1 SGHNT, CDR2 YYREEE (reference sequence). The CDR3 is 15 amino acids. DNA of the CDR3: TGTGCCAGCAGCTCGACAGGGCCCTACAATTCACCCCTCCACTTT. Translated: CASSSTGPYNSPLHF. Together with reference TRBV5-4 and TRBJ1-6, the CDR3 gives the full variable domain: ETGVTQSPTHLIKTRGQQVTLRCSSQSGHNTVSWYQQALGQGPQFIFQYYREEENGRGNFPPRFSGLQFPNYSSELNVNALELDDSALYLCASSSTGPYNSPLHFGNGTRLTVT.

This clone was seen only a few times. This sequence joins TRBV6-4 and TRBJ2-2; 10 positions match TRBD2. V trimming: 2 bases; J trimming: 3 bases; junction bases outside the gene matches: 0. The CDR3 totals 15 residues. Germline V lookup: CDR1 MRHNA, CDR2 SNTAGT. As DNA, the CDR3 is TGTGCCAGCAGTGACCTAGCGGGGGACACCGGGGAGCTGTTTTTT. Its translation is CASSDLAGDTGELFF.

This clone was counted between two and nine times. The chain carries TRBV4-2 and TRBJ2-7; D not certain. Per the germline V gene, CDR1 is LGHNA and CDR2 is YNFKEQ. V lost 1 base to trimming and J lost 3 bases, with 7 bases between them. The CDR3 sequence is 13 residues long. CDR3 sequence reads: CASSQAAVYEQYF. The CDR3 DNA is TGTGCCAGCAGCCAAGCCGCAGTCTACGAGCAGTACTTC.

CDR3 region: CASSLTSRSTNEKLFF. The CDR3 bases are TGTGCCAGCAGCTTGACCTCACGGTCAACTAATGAAAAACTGTTTTTT. The chain carries TRBV5-6 and TRBJ1-4; unclear D gene. The CDR3 runs to 16 residues. V lost 1 base, J lost 0 bases, and 10 bases lay in between. Looked up from germline, CDR1 is SGHDT and CDR2 is YYEEEE.

V is TRBV28 and J is TRBJ2-5, with 12 nucleotides matching TRBD1. The end of the DNA is better explained by TRBJ2-7, so the J call may be wrong. This CDR3 has 15 amino acids. CDR1 MDHEN and CDR2 SYDVKM come from the germline V gene. CDR3 sequence (DNA): TGTGCCAGCAGTTCGCCGGGACAGGGGGCGTACGAGCAGTACTTC. Translating it yields CASSSPGQGAYEQYF.

The chain employs TRBV5-8 and TRBJ1-2; no clear D gene. Germline values: CDR1 SGHTS, CDR2 YDEGEE. This CDR3 has 13 residues. Trimming left V 1 base short and J 4 bases short, with 8 bases between. The CDR3 loop is CASSLMTGYGYTF. The CDR3 DNA sequence: TGTGCCAGCAGCTTGATGACGGGCTATGGCTACACCTTC.

The chain uses TRBV4-1 and TRBJ2-1; D call uncertain. The V end lost 2 bases, the J end lost 0 bases, and 11 bases lay between the germline ends. The CDR3 runs to 16 residues. Germline V CDR1 and CDR2: MGHRA, YSYEKL. CDR3 nucleotides: TGCGCCAGCAGCCAACTTGACATTATCTCCTACAATGAGCAGTTCTTC. This translates into CASSQLDIISYNEQFF.

The V and J genes are TRBV21-1 and TRBJ1-1. TRBV21-1 is a documented pseudogene. This CDR3 has 12 amino acids. This CDR3 is CASSKGDTEAFF. The CDR3 region has the DNA TGTGCCAGCAGCAAAGGAGACACTGAAGCTTTCTTT.